This T cell receptor beta chain was retrieved from a study of blood T cell repertoires in COVID-19. Turning to the study itself: COVID-19 samples from acute and convalescent phases originated in the United States, Italy and Spain.

Sequenced by immunoSEQ multiplex PCR; TCRdb stores in-frame clones only, minus some. This table has about 130,000 clones, roughly four fifths appearing once. Adults between roughly 18 and 95 years of age took part from fewer than 30 US areas. Donors of Cohort 3 who recovered were those that had two negative PCRs, clearance, or symptom resolution. Germline CDR1 SGHRS, CDR2 YFSETQ. V lost 6 bases and J 0 bases, leaving 19 bases between the germline ends. The CDR3 contains 17 residues. The sample was PBMCs or T cells enriched from blood (not recorded which). The V and J genes are TRBV5-1 and TRBJ1-5; D is perhaps TRBD1 (6 bases). This TCR came from a man aged 25-45 years who had recovered from COVID-19. The CDR3 sequence is CASMGGRSKNSNQPQHF. The CDR3 region has the DNA TGCGCCAGCATGGGGGGGCGGTCGAAGAATAGCAATCAGCCCCAGCATTTT. The complete variable domain, with remaining parts taken from reference TRBV5-1 and TRBJ1-5, reads KAGVTQTPRYLIKTRGQQVTLSCSPISGHRSVSWYQQTPGQGLQFLFEYFSETQRNKGNFPGRFSGRQFSNSRSEMNVSTLELGDSALYLCASMGGRSKNSNQPQHFGDGTRLSIL.